The clone carrying this T cell receptor beta chain was counted once. The data are from a study of blood T cell repertoires in COVID-19. Germline CDR1 is LNHDA and CDR2 is SQIVND (reference sequence). There are 15 residues in the CDR3. The V gene end was trimmed by 5 bases and the J gene end by 3 bases; junction bases not matched to a gene: 3. Measured with immunoSEQ multiplex PCR; TCRdb has only the in-frame clones, and not every one. Seen here are about 270,000 clones, roughly 91% observed once, and the top ten hold 2.3%. This chain connects TRBV19 to TRBJ2-3; 12 bases fit TRBD2. The sample consisted of PBMCs or T cells enriched from blood (not recorded which). This clonotype was obtained from a woman between 35 and 50 years old with acute COVID-19. CDR3 DNA: TGTGCCAGTAGTCCTGGACTAGCGGGGACAGATACGCAGTATTTT. Translating gives CASSPGLAGTDTQYF.